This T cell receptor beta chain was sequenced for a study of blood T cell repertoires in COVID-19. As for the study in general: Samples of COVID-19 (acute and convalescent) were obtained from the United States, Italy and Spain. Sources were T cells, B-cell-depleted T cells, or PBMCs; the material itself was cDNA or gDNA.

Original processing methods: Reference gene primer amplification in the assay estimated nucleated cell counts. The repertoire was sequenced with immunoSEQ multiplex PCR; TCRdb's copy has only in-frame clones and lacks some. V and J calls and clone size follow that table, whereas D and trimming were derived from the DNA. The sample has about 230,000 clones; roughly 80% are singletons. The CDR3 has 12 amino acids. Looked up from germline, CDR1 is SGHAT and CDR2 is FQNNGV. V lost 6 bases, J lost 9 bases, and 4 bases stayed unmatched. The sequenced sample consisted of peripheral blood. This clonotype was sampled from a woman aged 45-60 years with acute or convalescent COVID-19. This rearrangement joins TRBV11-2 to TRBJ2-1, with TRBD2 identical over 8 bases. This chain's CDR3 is CASSYRGGEQFF. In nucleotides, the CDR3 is TGTGCCAGCAGTTACCGGGGGGGTGAGCAGTTCTTC.